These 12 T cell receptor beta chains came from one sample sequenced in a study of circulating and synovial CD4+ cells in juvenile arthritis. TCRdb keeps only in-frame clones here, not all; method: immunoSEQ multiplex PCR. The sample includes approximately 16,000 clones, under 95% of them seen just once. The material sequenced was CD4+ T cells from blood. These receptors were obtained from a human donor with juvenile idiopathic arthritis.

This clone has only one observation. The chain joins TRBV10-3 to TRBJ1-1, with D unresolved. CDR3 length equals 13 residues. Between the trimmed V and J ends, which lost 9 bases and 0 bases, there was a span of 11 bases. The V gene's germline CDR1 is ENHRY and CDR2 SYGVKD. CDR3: CAIASSVNTEAFF. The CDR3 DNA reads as TGTGCCATAGCCTCATCGGTGAACACTGAAGCTTTCTTT.

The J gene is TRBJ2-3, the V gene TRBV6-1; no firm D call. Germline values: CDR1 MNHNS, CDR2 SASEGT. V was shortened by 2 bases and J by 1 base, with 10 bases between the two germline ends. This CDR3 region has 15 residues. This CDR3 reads CASSEQFTRTDTQYF. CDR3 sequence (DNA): TGTGCCAGCAGTGAACAGTTTACCCGCACAGATACGCAGTATTTT.

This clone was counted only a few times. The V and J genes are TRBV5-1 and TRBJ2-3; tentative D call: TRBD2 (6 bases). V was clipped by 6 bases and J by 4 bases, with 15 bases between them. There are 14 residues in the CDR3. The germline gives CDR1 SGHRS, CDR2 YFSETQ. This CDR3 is CASMLLASADTQYF. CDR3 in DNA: TGCGCCAGCATGCTACTAGCTTCAGCAGATACGCAGTATTTT.

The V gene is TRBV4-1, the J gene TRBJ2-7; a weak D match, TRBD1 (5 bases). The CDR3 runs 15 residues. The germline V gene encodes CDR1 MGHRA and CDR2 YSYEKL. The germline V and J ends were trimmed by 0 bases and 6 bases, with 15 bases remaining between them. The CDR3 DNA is TGCGCCAGCAGCCAAGACAGGGTTTCTCGGGCCGAGCAGTACTTC. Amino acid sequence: CASSQDRVSRAEQYF.

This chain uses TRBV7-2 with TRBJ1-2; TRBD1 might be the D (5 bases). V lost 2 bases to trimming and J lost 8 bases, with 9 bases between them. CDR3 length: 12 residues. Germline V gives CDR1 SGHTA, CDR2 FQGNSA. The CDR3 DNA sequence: TGTGCCAGCAGCTTATTGGGGCGCGGCTACACCTTC. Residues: CASSLLGRGYTF.

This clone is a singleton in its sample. The CDR3 loop reads CASSIMSTDTQYF. Written as DNA, the CDR3 is TGTGCCAGCAGCATAATGAGCACAGATACGCAGTATTTT. This chain uses TRBV7-2 with TRBJ2-3, with no clear D. CDR3 length: 13 residues. The V and J ends lost 5 bases and 0 bases respectively, with 6 bases between them. Germline assignment: CDR1 SGHTA and CDR2 FQGNSA.

The CDR3, as DNA: TGCGCCAGCAGCCTAGGACAGGGGGGCACTGAAGCTTTCTTT. Its translation is CASSLGQGGTEAFF. The chain employs TRBV5-1 and TRBJ1-1; 10 nucleotides line up with TRBD1. Germline CDR1 is SGHRS and CDR2 is YFSETQ. CDR3 length: 14 residues. Trimming took 4 bases from V and 4 from J; bases not matched to a gene: 4.

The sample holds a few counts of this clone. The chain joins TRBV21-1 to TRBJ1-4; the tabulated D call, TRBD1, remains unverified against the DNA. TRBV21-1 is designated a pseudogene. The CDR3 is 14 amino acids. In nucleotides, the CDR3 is TGTGCCAGCAGCAAAGCGGCCCATAATGAAAAACTGTTTTTT. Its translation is CASSKAAHNEKLFF.

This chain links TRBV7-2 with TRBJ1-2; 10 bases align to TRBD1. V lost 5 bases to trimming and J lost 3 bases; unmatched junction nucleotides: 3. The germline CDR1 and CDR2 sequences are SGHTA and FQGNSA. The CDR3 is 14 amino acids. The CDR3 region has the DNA TGTGCCAGCAGCACCGGGACAGGGGACTATGGCTACACCTTC. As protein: CASSTGTGDYGYTF.

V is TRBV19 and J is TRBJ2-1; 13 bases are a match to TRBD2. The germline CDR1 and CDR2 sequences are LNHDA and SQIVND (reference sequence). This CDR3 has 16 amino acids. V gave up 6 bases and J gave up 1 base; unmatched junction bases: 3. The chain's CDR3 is CASRRLAGGSYNEQFF. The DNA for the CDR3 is TGTGCCAGTAGGAGACTAGCGGGAGGTTCCTACAATGAGCAGTTCTTC.

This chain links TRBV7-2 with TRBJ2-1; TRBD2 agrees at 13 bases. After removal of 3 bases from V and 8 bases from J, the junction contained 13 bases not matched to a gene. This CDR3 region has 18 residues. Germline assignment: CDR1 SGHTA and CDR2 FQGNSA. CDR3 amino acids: CASSFFSTSGGAGDEQFF. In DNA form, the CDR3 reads TGTGCCAGCAGCTTTTTTAGTACTAGCGGGGGGGCGGGGGATGAGCAGTTCTTC.

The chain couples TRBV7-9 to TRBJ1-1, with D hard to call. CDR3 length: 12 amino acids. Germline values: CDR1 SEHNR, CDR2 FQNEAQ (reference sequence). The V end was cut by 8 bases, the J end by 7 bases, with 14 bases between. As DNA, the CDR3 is TGTGCCAGCGGAGGGCGATCACTTGAAGCTTTCTTT. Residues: CASGGRSLEAFF. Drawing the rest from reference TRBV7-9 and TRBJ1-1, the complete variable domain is DTGVSQNPRHKITKRGQNVTFRCDPISEHNRLYWYRQTLGQGPEFLTYFQNEAQLEKSRLLSDRFSAERPKGSFSTLEIQRTEQGDSAMYLCASGGRSLEAFFGQGTRLTVV.